This T cell receptor beta chain was identified during a study of blood T cell repertoires in COVID-19. Across the whole study: The study drew acute and convalescent COVID-19 samples from the United States, Italy and Spain. T cells, B-cell-depleted T cells, or PBMCs provided the cDNA or gDNA that served as material.

As originally analysed: Quantification of nucleated cells was approximated via reference gene primer amplification. Sequenced by immunoSEQ multiplex PCR; TCRdb stores in-frame clones only, minus some. For V, J and clone size, that table is used; D and trimming come from the DNA. The sample lists roughly 30,000 clones, roughly four fifths occurring once. Sequenced sample: peripheral blood. The TCR was taken from a woman over 75 with acute or convalescent COVID-19.

Here the CDR3 DNA reads TGCGCCAGCAGCATCGGACAGGGCCAGGTCAGGGGCTACACCTTC. Its protein product is CASSIGQGQVRGYTF. The chain uses TRBV5-1 and TRBJ1-2, with 8 positions matching TRBD1. The J segment lost 8 bases and the V segment lost 4 bases, leaving 13 bases of the junction unmatched. This CDR3 is built from 15 residues. CDR1 is SGHRS, CDR2 YFSETQ, per germline.